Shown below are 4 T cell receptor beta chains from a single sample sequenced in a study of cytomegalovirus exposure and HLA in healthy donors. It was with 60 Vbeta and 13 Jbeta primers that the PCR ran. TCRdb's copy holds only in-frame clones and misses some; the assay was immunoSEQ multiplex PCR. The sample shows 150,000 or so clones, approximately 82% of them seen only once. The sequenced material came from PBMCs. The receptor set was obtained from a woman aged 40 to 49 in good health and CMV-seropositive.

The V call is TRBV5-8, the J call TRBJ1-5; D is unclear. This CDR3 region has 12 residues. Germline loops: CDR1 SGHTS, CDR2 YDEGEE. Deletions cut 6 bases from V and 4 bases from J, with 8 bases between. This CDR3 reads CASTFRNQPQHF. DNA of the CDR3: TGTGCCAGCACATTCAGGAATCAGCCCCAGCATTTT.

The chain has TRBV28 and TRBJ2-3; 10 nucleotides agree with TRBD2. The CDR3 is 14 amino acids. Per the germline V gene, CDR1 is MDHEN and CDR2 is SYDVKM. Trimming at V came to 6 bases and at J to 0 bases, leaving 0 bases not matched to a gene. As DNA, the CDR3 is TGTGCCAGCAGAGCGGGAGGGAGCACAGATACGCAGTATTTT. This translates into CASRAGGSTDTQYF.

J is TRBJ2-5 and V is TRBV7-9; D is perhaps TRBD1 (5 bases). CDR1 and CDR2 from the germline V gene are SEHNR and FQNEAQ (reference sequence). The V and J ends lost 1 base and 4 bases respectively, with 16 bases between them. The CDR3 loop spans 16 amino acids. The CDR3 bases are TGTGCCAGCAGCTTAGATAGGGGCCTCGCAACAGAGACCCAGTACTTC. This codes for CASSLDRGLATETQYF.

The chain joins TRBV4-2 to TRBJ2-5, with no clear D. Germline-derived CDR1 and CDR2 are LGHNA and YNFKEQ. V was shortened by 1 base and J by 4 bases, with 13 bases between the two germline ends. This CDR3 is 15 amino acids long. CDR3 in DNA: TGTGCCAGCAGCCAAGTTGGTACGCGTGGAGAGACCCAGTACTTC. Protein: CASSQVGTRGETQYF.